The present T cell receptor beta chain was sequenced within a study of chemoradiotherapy in HPV16-positive cancers. Study-level findings and limits: Candidate HPV-specific clones and E7-related TCR motifs grew in tumor during treatment.

Note on this clone: Its specificity is not known.

TCRdb's copy holds only in-frame clones and misses some; the assay was immunoSEQ multiplex PCR. The table has about 450 clones, 87% seen once; the top ten hold approximately 6.9%. This CDR3 spans 14 amino acids. V lost 0 bases, J lost 3 bases, and 12 bases lay in between. Germline CDR1 reads GTSNPN; CDR2 reads SVGIG (reference sequence). The specimen was tumor tissue, collected from a patient who underwent chemoradiotherapy. The receptor comes from a human donor with HPV-associated anogenital cancer. The chain carries TRBV30 and TRBJ2-7; D possibly matches TRBD1 or TRBD2 (5 bases each). The chain's CDR3 is CAWSVSGADYEQYF. The CDR3 nucleotides are TGTGCCTGGAGTGTATCCGGGGCCGACTACGAGCAGTACTTC.